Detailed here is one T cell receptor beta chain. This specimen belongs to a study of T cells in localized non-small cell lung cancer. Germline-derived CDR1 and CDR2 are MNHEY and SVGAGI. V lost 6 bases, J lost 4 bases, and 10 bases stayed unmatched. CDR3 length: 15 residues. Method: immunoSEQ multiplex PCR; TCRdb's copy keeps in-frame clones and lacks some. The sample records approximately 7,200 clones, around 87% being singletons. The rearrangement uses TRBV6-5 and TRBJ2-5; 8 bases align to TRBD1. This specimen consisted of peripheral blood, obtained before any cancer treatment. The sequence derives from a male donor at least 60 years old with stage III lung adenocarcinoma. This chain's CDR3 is CASSPDRAGSETQYF. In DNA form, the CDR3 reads TGTGCCAGCAGCCCGGACAGGGCAGGGTCAGAGACCCAGTACTTC.